Listed here are 23 T cell receptor beta chains from one sample, sequenced in a study of blood T cell repertoires in COVID-19 (dated by TCRdb to about 2020). Receptor amplification or capture employed the immunoSEQ multiplex PCR assay. The table comes from immuneACCESS by way of TCRdb, which keeps in-frame sequences with V and J called. Part of the clones is missing from these tables; in studies checked, under half for an unresolved V gene and the rest for unknown reasons. This sample has 110,000 to 150,000 clones in its table, and roughly 77% of those were observed once. Jointly, the top ten make up 4.2% of the sample. Material: peripheral blood. All receptors derive from a man between 60 and 70 years old with acute or convalescent COVID-19.

This chain links TRBV3-1 (or the pseudogene TRBV3-2) with TRBJ1-2; D gene unclear. Germline CDR1 and CDR2: LGHDT and YNNKEL (reference sequence). This CDR3 comprises 13 residues. Trimming cost V 3 bases and J 6 bases, with 11 bases left between them. The CDR3: CASSQSEGDGYTF. For the CDR3, the DNA is TGTGCCAGCAGCCAGAGCGAGGGAGATGGCTACACCTTC.

This sequence joins TRBV5-4 and TRBJ2-7, with TRBD1 identical over 8 bases. This CDR3 has 14 amino acids. Germline V gives CDR1 SGHNT, CDR2 YYREEE (reference sequence). The ends lost 1 base at V and 7 bases at J; junction bases unmatched: 7. CDR3 protein: CASSLKQGGREQYF. As DNA, the CDR3 is TGTGCCAGCAGCTTGAAACAGGGGGGAAGGGAGCAGTACTTC.

The J gene is TRBJ1-5, the V gene TRBV30, with D possibly matching TRBD1 (5 bases). The CDR3 length is 13 residues. Germline V gene data show CDR1 as GTSNPN and CDR2 as SVGIG (reference sequence). The V end lost 5 bases, the J end lost 5 bases, and 13 bases lay between the germline ends. The CDR3 DNA sequence: TGTGCCTGGGGGAGGGGAGGGGATCAGCCCCAGCATTTT. It translates to CAWGRGGDQPQHF.

The chain links TRBV18 to TRBJ2-5; 8 bases map to TRBD1. Germline values: CDR1 KGHSH, CDR2 LQKENI. V dropped 3 bases and J dropped 4; count of bases not matched to a gene: 4. The CDR3 has 14 residues. For the CDR3, the DNA is TGTGCCAGCTCACCCCGGGACAGGTTAGAGACCCAGTACTTC. Protein sequence: CASSPRDRLETQYF.

The gene calls are TRBV3-1 (or the pseudogene TRBV3-2) and TRBJ1-1; 9 nucleotides agree with TRBD1. Per germline, CDR1 LGHDT and CDR2 YNNKEL (reference sequence). V trimming: 4 bases; J trimming: 1 base; junction bases outside the gene matches: 4. The CDR3 runs 15 residues. CDR3 region: CASSPLTGGNTEAFF. Here the CDR3 DNA reads TGTGCCAGCAGCCCTCTGACAGGGGGGAACACTGAAGCTTTCTTT.

V and J are TRBV5-1 and TRBJ2-5; 9 nucleotides agree with TRBD1. This CDR3 is 15 amino acids long. Germline CDR1 is SGHRS and CDR2 is YFSETQ. With V trimmed by 7 bases and J by 6 bases, 13 bases remained unmatched. In nucleotides, the CDR3 is TGCGCCAGCCTCAGGGGGACAGGGTTTTCAAAGACCCAGTACTTC. This sequence encodes CASLRGTGFSKTQYF.

The gene calls are TRBV21-1 and TRBJ2-7; the table's D gene call, TRBD2, was not cross checked with the DNA. TRBV21-1 constitutes a pseudogene. The CDR3 has 12 amino acids. Here the CDR3 reads CAGVRGAYEQYF. For the CDR3, the DNA is TGTGCCGGGGTACGGGGTGCCTACGAGCAGTACTTC.

This clone was seen a handful of times. The chain joins TRBV4-2 to TRBJ2-7; 9 nucleotides agree with TRBD2. In germline, CDR1 is LGHNA, CDR2 YNFKEQ. The CDR3 has 13 residues. The ends lost 3 bases at V and 6 bases at J; junction bases unmatched: 3. The chain's CDR3 is CASSQELAGEQYF. CDR3 nucleotide sequence: TGTGCCAGCAGCCAGGAACTAGCGGGCGAGCAGTACTTC.

This sequence joins TRBV2 and TRBJ2-3; 13 nucleotides line up with TRBD2. V trimming: 8 bases; J trimming: 8 bases; junction bases outside the gene matches: 13. CDR1 and CDR2 from the germline V gene are SNHLY and FYNNEI. The CDR3 length is 16 residues. CDR3 coding DNA: TGTGCCAGCGTAATGGGGACTAGCGGGATGGGGGGTACGCAGTATTTT. This encodes CASVMGTSGMGGTQYF.

This clone was observed many times. This chain connects TRBV5-1 to TRBJ2-7, with D possibly TRBD2 on 6 matching bases. CDR1 SGHRS and CDR2 YFSETQ come from the germline V gene. The V end lost 1 base, the J end lost 2 bases, and 13 bases lay between the germline ends. The CDR3 is 15 residues long. CDR3 protein: CASSLLASEPYEQYF. The CDR3 nucleotides read TGCGCCAGCAGCTTGCTGGCTAGCGAGCCCTACGAGCAGTACTTC.

The V call is TRBV7-2, the J call TRBJ1-1; D is uncertain. Germline values: CDR1 SGHTA, CDR2 FQGNSA. The length of the CDR3 is 15 residues. The ends were cut back, 3 bases at V and 2 bases at J, with 13 bases in the middle. The CDR3 region has the DNA TGTGCCAGCAGCTTTACCTCGAACTCAAACACTGAAGCTTTCTTT. As protein: CASSFTSNSNTEAFF.

This clone was recorded only once. V gene TRBV29-1 combines with J gene TRBJ2-7, with D tentatively TRBD1 (5 bases). Trimming cost V 5 bases and J 4 bases, with 18 bases left between them. Germline lookup yields CDR1 SQVTM and CDR2 ANQGSEA. This CDR3 contains 14 residues. DNA for the CDR3: TGCAGCGTTCCCCGACCTGAAGGGGTTTACGAGCAGTACTTC. This encodes CSVPRPEGVYEQYF.

J is TRBJ1-3 and V is TRBV6-5; possible D gene TRBD1, 6 bases. Per the germline V gene, CDR1 is MNHEY and CDR2 is SVGAGI. V was pared by 5 bases and J by 2 bases, with 10 bases between. The length of the CDR3 is 14 residues. The CDR3 nucleotides read TGTGCCAGCAGTAGAGGACAGCCTGGAAACACCATATATTTT. This encodes CASSRGQPGNTIYF.

The gene calls are TRBV5-8 and TRBJ2-7; D is unresolved. There are 13 residues in the CDR3. Germline CDR1 and CDR2: SGHTS and YDEGEE. V was clipped by 3 bases and J by 0 bases, with 7 bases between them. CDR3 bases: TGTGCCAGCAGCTCTTACAGCTCCTACGAGCAGTACTTC. Protein product: CASSSYSSYEQYF.

This chain uses TRBV29-1 with TRBJ2-7, with a possible D match to TRBD1 (6 bases). The CDR3 runs 14 residues. Germline loops: CDR1 SQVTM, CDR2 ANQGSEA. Trimming took off 6 bases at V and 1 base at J, with 16 bases between the two ends. CDR3 nucleotides: TGCAGCGTGAGGATGGACAGCGCATCCTACGAGCAGTACTTC. This gives the protein CSVRMDSASYEQYF.

The gene calls are TRBV19 and TRBJ1-2; D is undetermined. This CDR3 has 15 residues. Trimming took 2 bases from V and 4 from J, leaving 14 bases between them. Germline assignment: CDR1 LNHDA and CDR2 SQIVND (reference sequence). CDR3 in DNA: TGTGCCAGTAGTATAAATCGACAAACTTCCTATGGCTACACCTTC. Its protein is CASSINRQTSYGYTF.

Only one count was recorded for this clone. The V call is TRBV3-1 (or the pseudogene TRBV3-2), the J call TRBJ2-2; 7 bases are a match to TRBD2. Germline V lookup: CDR1 LGHDT, CDR2 YNNKEL (reference sequence). J was trimmed by 2 bases and V by 5 bases; bases with no gene match: 8. The CDR3 covers 16 residues. CDR3 loop: CASSSWGGVNTGELFF. As DNA, the CDR3 is TGTGCCAGCAGCTCATGGGGAGGGGTAAACACCGGGGAGCTGTTTTTT.

The V gene is TRBV5-1, the J gene TRBJ2-7, with 8 bases lining up with TRBD1. The trim removed 0 bases at V and 2 bases at J, leaving 4 bases unmatched. Germline values: CDR1 SGHRS, CDR2 YFSETQ. The CDR3 is made up of 15 amino acids. CDR3 in DNA: TGCGCCAGCAGCTTGGGACAGGGGCCAGCCTACGAGCAGTACTTC. As protein: CASSLGQGPAYEQYF.

The J gene is TRBJ2-7, the V gene TRBV9; maybe TRBD2 (5 bases). Trimming took off 0 bases at V and 4 bases at J, with 11 bases between the two ends. The CDR3 has 14 amino acids. Germline CDR1 and CDR2: SGDLS and YYNGEE. CDR3 sequence reads: CASSVATSGYEQYF. For the CDR3, the DNA is TGTGCCAGCAGCGTAGCTACGTCGGGGTACGAGCAGTACTTC.

This rearrangement joins TRBV7-9 to TRBJ1-2, with TRBD1 matching 7 bases. The CDR3 length is 13 residues. Germline assignment: CDR1 SEHNR and CDR2 FQNEAQ (reference sequence). Trimming at V came to 6 bases and at J to 4 bases, leaving 5 bases not matched to a gene. CDR3: CASRPGTAYGYTF. CDR3 in DNA: TGTGCCAGCAGACCCGGGACAGCCTATGGCTACACCTTC.

This chain links TRBV6-2 or TRBV6-3 with TRBJ2-2, with TRBD2 matching over 7 bases. Germline assignment: CDR1 MNHEY and CDR2 SVGEGT. This CDR3 has 14 residues. V dropped 6 bases and J dropped 6; count of bases not matched to a gene: 7. The CDR3 nucleotides are TGTGCCAGCAGCCGGGAGGTTCCCTCCGGGGAGCTGTTTTTT. Protein product: CASSREVPSGELFF.

The rearrangement uses TRBV5-1 and TRBJ2-1, with a tentative D call TRBD1 (5 bases). The V gene's germline CDR1 is SGHRS and CDR2 YFSETQ. Trimming shortened V by 4 bases and J by 5 bases, and 13 bases separated the two germline ends. This CDR3 is 14 amino acids long. Here the CDR3 reads CASSGMGPNNEQFF. CDR3 nucleotides: TGCGCCAGCAGCGGGATGGGGCCTAACAATGAGCAGTTCTTC.

This clone was observed a few times. This chain links TRBV7-6 with TRBJ2-6; D uncertain. The CDR3 sequence is 14 residues long. Per germline, CDR1 SGHVS and CDR2 FNYEAQ. Trimming took 5 bases from V and 3 from J, leaving 8 bases between them. CDR3 residues: CASSPSSGANVLTF. DNA for the CDR3: TGTGCCAGCAGCCCCTCGAGTGGGGCCAACGTCCTGACTTTC.